A selection of T cell receptor beta chains follows, all from one sample in a study of PD-1 blockade in mismatch repair-deficient tumors. Some clones are missing from TCRdb's copy, which holds only in-frame ones; the method was immunoSEQ multiplex PCR. In the table there are some 130,000 clones, about nine tenths of which are singletons. The source material was peripheral blood, sampled 72 weeks after starting pembrolizumab. These receptors were obtained from an adult with mismatch repair-deficient cancer. Both conserved end residues are part of each CDR3. The order of the fields is J gene, clone size, V gene, CDR3 protein. Clone size is given for some rows only: seen once, a few or many times, or a class if the clone is expanded.

J gene: TRBJ2-5; clone size: .; V gene: TRBV27; CDR3 protein: CASSLLAGGTKETQYF
J gene: TRBJ2-5; clone size: .; V gene: TRBV18; CDR3 protein: CASSPLEQGTETQYF
J gene: TRBJ2-7; clone size: .; V gene: TRBV5-6; CDR3 protein: CASSLSRREQYF
J gene: TRBJ1-4; clone size: .; V gene: TRBV5-6; CDR3 protein: CAGSLGGRTEFF
J gene: TRBJ1-2; clone size: .; V gene: TRBV10-3; CDR3 protein: CAISEGGPANYGYTF
J gene: TRBJ2-1; clone size: .; V gene: TRBV4-1; CDR3 protein: CASSQGTISSYNEQFF
J gene: TRBJ1-1; clone size: .; V gene: TRBV14; CDR3 protein: CASSLYLGQTNTEAFF
J gene: TRBJ2-1; clone size: .; V gene: TRBV2; CDR3 protein: CASSEAGNNEQFF
J gene: TRBJ2-1; clone size: .; V gene: TRBV19; CDR3 protein: CASTQGQGYNEQFF
J gene: TRBJ2-5; clone size: .; V gene: TRBV10-2; CDR3 protein: CASSERRAQSTQYF
J gene: TRBJ2-3; clone size: .; V gene: TRBV29-1; CDR3 protein: CSVEGQGFSTDTQYF
J gene: TRBJ1-2; clone size: few; V gene: TRBV29-1; CDR3 protein: CSVDDTKYDGYTF
J gene: TRBJ2-1; clone size: .; V gene: TRBV4-2; CDR3 protein: CASSRDRGSYNEQFF
J gene: TRBJ2-7; clone size: .; V gene: TRBV30; CDR3 protein: CAWWSRGSSYEQYF
J gene: TRBJ2-1; clone size: .; V gene: TRBV7-6; CDR3 protein: CASSLRPGLAGEAGYNEQFF
J gene: TRBJ2-1; clone size: once; V gene: TRBV5-1; CDR3 protein: CASSFPNRDEQFF
J gene: TRBJ1-1; clone size: .; V gene: TRBV5-1; CDR3 protein: CASSFGVEAFF
J gene: TRBJ2-3; clone size: once; V gene: TRBV28; CDR3 protein: CASSLSVADYTDTQYF
J gene: TRBJ1-4; clone size: .; V gene: TRBV7-9; CDR3 protein: CASSLIFGGVGNEKLFF